This entry lists 21 T cell receptor beta chains sequenced from one sample in a study of regulatory T cells in long-lasting Graves disease. With iRepertoire HTBI primers and Arm-PCR of CDR3 regions, TCR beta libraries were built. A single record per CDR3 protein comes from TCRdb applying MiXCR to the multiplex PCR reads. The data show a few hundred thousand distinct CDR3 sequences, 15% to 20% seen once. Documented time point: newly diagnosed GD, antithyroid drugs for less than 3 months. There was RNA extracted from PBMCs, and the TCR library was made from it. The same specimen was also included in a second study, on T cells in Graves' hyperthyroidism and ophthalmopathy.

The specimen was peripheral blood mononuclear cells (PBMCs), collected at new diagnosis, from a patient treated with antithyroid drugs. The receptor set was obtained from a woman under 40 with Graves disease.

Ten or more counts support this clonotype. The rearrangement joins TRBV7-6 to TRBJ2-1; no reliable D call. This CDR3 is built from 13 residues. V lost 6 bases to trimming and J lost 9 bases, with 15 bases between them. The germline gives CDR1 SGHVS, CDR2 FNYEAQ. CDR3 residues: CASRGWSLGEQFF. The CDR3 DNA is TGTGCCAGCAGGGGCTGGTCCCTCGGTGAGCAGTTCTTC.

Ten or more counts support this clonotype. This rearrangement joins TRBV3-1 to TRBJ1-3, with no clear D. The CDR3 covers 14 residues. CDR1 LGHDT and CDR2 YNNKEL come from the germline V gene (reference sequence). V gave up 4 bases and J gave up 0 bases, with 7 bases separating them. The CDR3 sequence: CASSPESSGNTIYF. The CDR3 nucleotides are TGTGCCAGCAGCCCAGAGAGCTCTGGAAACACCATATATTTT.

This clonotype was detected ten times or more. This rearrangement joins TRBV20-1 to TRBJ2-1; 8 bases match TRBD2. CDR3 length: 15 amino acids. J was trimmed by 2 bases and V by 0 bases; bases with no gene match: 3. Germline CDR1 and CDR2: DFQATT and SNEGSKA (reference sequence). CDR3 loop: CSARDQRGPYNEQFF. The CDR3 DNA sequence: TGCAGTGCTAGAGACCAGCGGGGGCCCTACAATGAGCAGTTCTTC.

In its sample, this clonotype was seen many times. The DNA for the CDR3 is TGTGCCAGCAGTCCCCCGCGGGGGGCAACCTACGAGCAGTACTTC. Translated: CASSPPRGATYEQYF. The V and J genes are TRBV12-3 or TRBV12-4 and TRBJ2-7; 8 nucleotides line up with TRBD2. The CDR3 loop spans 15 amino acids. V dropped 5 bases and J dropped 2; count of bases not matched to a gene: 8.

Ten or more counts support this clonotype. The chain employs TRBV29-1 and TRBJ2-2; 9 positions agree with TRBD2. Trimming cost V 4 bases and J 7 bases; bases outside gene matches: 4. This CDR3 contains 13 residues. Per germline, CDR1 SQVTM and CDR2 ANQGSEA. CDR3 bases: TGCAGCGTTGTGAGCGGGGGGAGCGGGGAGCTGTTTTTT. It is translated as CSVVSGGSGELFF.

At least ten counts were recorded for this clonotype. The chain employs TRBV7-9 and TRBJ1-2; D remains unclear. The CDR3 is 12 residues long. The ends were cut back, 3 bases at V and 8 bases at J, with 10 bases in the middle. CDR1 and CDR2 from the germline V gene are SEHNR and FQNEAQ (reference sequence). The CDR3 DNA sequence: TGTGCCAGCAGCTTGGGTGGTTGGGGCTACACCTTC. Translating gives CASSLGGWGYTF.

This clonotype was observed at least ten times. The chain uses TRBV12-3 or TRBV12-4 and TRBJ1-2; 8 nucleotides align to TRBD1. V gave up 7 bases and J gave up 2 bases; unmatched junction bases: 9. The CDR3 covers 15 residues. The CDR3, as DNA: TGTGCCAGCACCCTAGGGGACAGGCCCAACTATGGCTACACCTTC. Protein: CASTLGDRPNYGYTF.

This clonotype was found many times. This chain joins TRBV20-1 and TRBJ2-2; TRBD2 matches at 9 bases. Unmatched junction bases numbered 10, after V lost 5 bases and J lost 6 bases. Looked up from germline, CDR1 is DFQATT and CDR2 is SNEGSKA (reference sequence). The CDR3 has 15 amino acids. CDR3 in amino acids: CSAHQPGLAAGELFF. In DNA, the CDR3 is TGCAGTGCTCATCAACCGGGACTAGCTGCCGGGGAGCTGTTTTTT.

This clonotype was detected ten times or more. The V and J genes are TRBV19 and TRBJ2-3, with D maybe TRBD1 (6 bases). Germline V CDR1 and CDR2: LNHDA, SQIVND (reference sequence). The CDR3 loop spans 15 amino acids. V was cut by 7 bases and J by 2 bases, with 16 bases left in between. The CDR3 loop is CASKGTDRPTDTQYF. The CDR3 DNA is TGTGCCAGTAAAGGAACAGACAGGCCCACAGATACGCAGTATTTT.

This clonotype was recorded at least ten times. This chain uses TRBV19 with TRBJ2-7, with a weak D call TRBD1 (6 bases). The CDR3 has 13 residues. V lost 3 bases and J lost 3, with 9 bases in between. Germline V CDR1 and CDR2: LNHDA, SQIVND (reference sequence). In DNA form, the CDR3 reads TGTGCCAGTAGTATCGGGACAATCTACGAGCAGTACTTC. Translating it yields CASSIGTIYEQYF.

The sample holds a few counts of this clonotype. A much larger clone is a single base away; this may be a read error. This chain connects TRBV20-1 to TRBJ1-6; tentative D call: TRBD1 (5 bases). Germline values: CDR1 DFQATT, CDR2 SNEGSKA (reference sequence). Between the trimmed V and J ends, which lost 6 bases and 10 bases, there was a span of 16 bases. The CDR3 is 13 residues long. DNA for the CDR3: TGCAGTGCCGGGCAGGGAGCGGGGTCACCCCTCCACTTT. This translates into CSAGQGAGSPLHF.

In its sample, this clonotype was seen many times. The chain employs TRBV7-2 and TRBJ2-5, with TRBD1 matching over 8 bases. V lost 4 bases and J lost 5; bases outside the gene matches: 12. The CDR3 spans 16 residues. CDR1 is SGHTA and CDR2 is FQGNSA in the germline V gene. The CDR3 loop reads CASSSLGQGRGETQYF. The CDR3 DNA is TGTGCCAGCAGCTCCTTAGGACAGGGACGTGGGGAGACCCAGTACTTC.

The chain uses TRBV6-2 or TRBV6-3 and TRBJ1-5; D not certain. The CDR3 contains 12 residues. The germline V gene has CDR1 MNHEY and CDR2 SVGEGT. V was shortened by 0 bases and J by 8 bases, with 5 bases between the two germline ends. The DNA for the CDR3 is TGTGCCAGCAGTTACTCGACTGAGCCCCAGCATTTT. It specifies CASSYSTEPQHF.

This clonotype has a count of ten or more. The chain employs TRBV11-2 and TRBJ2-3; TRBD2 is a possible D gene (6 bases). Trimming removed 4 bases from V and 6 bases from J, with 11 bases in between. The CDR3 has 13 residues. Germline values: CDR1 SGHAT, CDR2 FQNNGV. The CDR3 protein is CASSWGRLDTQYF. For the CDR3, the DNA is TGTGCCAGCAGCTGGGGGAGGCTGGATACGCAGTATTTT.

Regarding this clonotype: A far bigger clonotype differs at one base, so this is likely a read error. V and J are TRBV6-9 and TRBJ1-6; the match to TRBD1 covers 8 bases. The CDR3 has 14 residues. CDR1 is MNHGY and CDR2 is SVAAGI in the germline V gene. The V segment lost 3 bases and the J segment 7 bases; nucleotides outside the gene matches: 2. The CDR3 nucleotides read TGTGCCAGCAGTTACGGGACAGGAAATTCACCCCTCCACTTT. Encoded protein: CASSYGTGNSPLHF.

This clonotype occurred many times. J is TRBJ1-5 and V is TRBV11-2; D remains unclear. The CDR3 has 13 amino acids. V was cut by 0 bases and J by 9 bases, with 9 bases left in between. Looked up from germline, CDR1 is SGHAT and CDR2 is FQNNGV. The CDR3 DNA sequence: TGTGCCAGCAGCTTAGATCACGGTAGGCCCCAGCATTTT. Translated, it gives CASSLDHGRPQHF.

This clonotype was counted at least ten times. The rearrangement uses TRBV19 and TRBJ2-2; 10 bases match TRBD1. The CDR3 covers 16 residues. The V gene's germline CDR1 is LNHDA and CDR2 SQIVND (reference sequence). After removal of 0 bases from V and 7 bases from J, the junction contained 5 bases not matched to a gene. In DNA, the CDR3 is TGTGCCAGTAGTATAGATCCGGGACAGGGGAACGGGGAGCTGTTTTTT. Translated: CASSIDPGQGNGELFF.

The CDR3 spells CASSYGRGLAGGKTQYF. In DNA, the CDR3 is TGTGCCAGCAGTTACGGGCGGGGACTAGCGGGAGGGAAGACCCAGTACTTC. The chain recombines TRBV6-9 with TRBJ2-5, with TRBD2 matching over 16 bases. Germline assignment: CDR1 MNHGY and CDR2 SVAAGI. Trimming took 3 bases from V and 6 from J; bases not matched to a gene: 7. The CDR3 is made up of 17 amino acids.

Regarding this clonotype: A far larger clone is one base from this, pointing to a likely read error. V usage is TRBV6-4 and J usage is TRBJ1-2, with 8 bases matching TRBD1. Germline V CDR1 and CDR2: MRHNA, SNTAGT. This CDR3 has 15 residues. The CDR3 DNA follows: TGTGCCAGCAGTCGGACAGGGTTAGACGACTATAGCTACACCTTC. Its protein product is CASSRTGLDDYSYTF.

This clonotype was recorded many times. The chain is built from TRBV5-8 and TRBJ2-7, with D tentatively TRBD2 (5 bases). CDR3 length: 13 amino acids. V lost 3 bases and J 12 bases, leaving 19 bases between the germline ends. Germline lookup yields CDR1 SGHTS and CDR2 YDEGEE. In nucleotides, the CDR3 is TGTGCCAGCAGCTCCTCGGAGGCCTCGAAACCGTACTTC. Its protein product is CASSSSEASKPYF.

This clonotype came up many times. The gene calls are TRBV6-1 and TRBJ1-5; 11 bases agree with TRBD1. Looked up from germline, CDR1 is MNHNS and CDR2 is SASEGT. This CDR3 has 15 residues. Trimming cost V 5 bases and J 7 bases; bases outside gene matches: 7. CDR3: CASSRTGGMGQPQHF. For the CDR3, the DNA is TGTGCCAGCAGTCGGACAGGGGGCATGGGCCAGCCCCAGCATTTT.